These 25 T cell receptor beta chains were sequenced from one sample in a study of breast tumors, draining lymph nodes, adjacent tissues. TCRdb ran MiXCR on the multiplex PCR reads and lists one entry per CDR3 protein. Here the sample spans 21,000 or so distinct CDR3 sequences, roughly 41% being singletons. Sequencing used breast tumor tissue. The receptors come from a female donor with breast cancer. Some clones in this sample may be carry-over from other donors' samples.

This clonotype has at least ten counts. The rearrangement links TRBV5-5 to TRBJ1-2; the D gene is possibly TRBD1 (6 bases). Trimming took off 2 bases at V and 4 bases at J, with 18 bases between the two ends. Germline CDR1 and CDR2: SGHKS and YYEKEE (reference sequence). The CDR3 spans 16 residues. The CDR3 reads CASSFIAGQFAYGYTF. CDR3 bases: TGTGCCAGCAGCTTTATTGCGGGACAATTCGCCTATGGCTACACCTTC.

In this sample, this clonotype turned up many times. The chain employs TRBV7-9 and TRBJ1-4, with D perhaps matching TRBD1 (6 bases). V lost 3 bases to trimming and J lost 7 bases, with 15 bases between them. There are 15 residues in the CDR3. Looked up from germline, CDR1 is SEHNR and CDR2 is FQNEAQ (reference sequence). The chain's CDR3 is CASSLRRTEGEKLFF. Here the CDR3 DNA reads TGTGCCAGCAGCTTGAGGCGGACAGAGGGTGAAAAACTGTTTTTT.

The genes are TRBV6-6 and TRBJ1-5; D perhaps matches TRBD1 (5 bases). The CDR3 is made up of 14 amino acids. Germline V gene data show CDR1 as MNHNY and CDR2 as SVGAGI (reference sequence). V was clipped by 7 bases and J by 5 bases, with 15 bases between them. CDR3 in amino acids: CASKSGTDHQPQHF. The CDR3 DNA reads TGTGCCAGCAAAAGCGGGACCGATCATCAGCCCCAGCATTTT.

Ten or more counts support this clonotype. V usage is TRBV11-2 and J usage is TRBJ1-4; D might be TRBD1 (5 bases). The ends were cut back, 5 bases at V and 8 bases at J, with 12 bases in the middle. The CDR3 covers 13 residues. Germline loops: CDR1 SGHAT, CDR2 FQNNGV. The DNA of the CDR3 is TGTGCCAGCAGCGTTTCGAGGGGAGAAAAACTGTTTTTT. Protein product: CASSVSRGEKLFF. The full variable domain, completed using reference TRBV11-2 and TRBJ1-4, is EAGVAQSPRYKIIEKRQSVAFWCNPISGHATLYWYQQILGQGPKLLIQFQNNGVVDDSQLPKDRFSAERLKGVDSTLKIQPAKLEDSAVYLCASSVSRGEKLFFGSGTQLSVL.

This clonotype was observed at least ten times. The CDR3 region is CASSFNRGGYTF. The CDR3 DNA is TGTGCCAGCAGTTTCAATAGGGGTGGCTACACCTTC. The chain combines TRBV12-3 or TRBV12-4 with TRBJ1-2; a possible D gene is TRBD1 (5 bases). This CDR3 is 12 amino acids long. V was trimmed by 3 bases and J by 7 bases, leaving 9 bases between them.

This chain connects TRBV7-2 to TRBJ2-7; no clear D. Germline loops: CDR1 SGHTA, CDR2 FQGNSA. This CDR3 region has 14 residues. The V end lost 5 bases, the J end lost 3 bases, and 14 bases lay between the germline ends. The CDR3 DNA reads as TGTGCCAGCAGCCCTTCACCATCGGTCTACGAGCAGTACTTC. The encoded protein is CASSPSPSVYEQYF. The full variable domain, in which reference TRBV7-2 and TRBJ2-7 provide the parts outside the CDR3, is GAGVSQSPSNKVTEKGKDVELRCDPISGHTALYWYRQSLGQGLEFLIYFQGNSAPDKSGLPSDRFSAERTGGSVSTLTIQRTQQEDSAVYLCASSPSPSVYEQYFGPGTRLTVT.

This clonotype has only one observation. This chain uses TRBV19 with TRBJ2-7; tentatively, D is TRBD1 or TRBD2 (5 bases each). Trimming removed 4 bases at V and 3 bases at J, with 10 bases between. The CDR3 loop spans 13 amino acids. Looked up from germline, CDR1 is LNHDA and CDR2 is SQIVND (reference sequence). CDR3 nucleotide sequence: TGTGCCAGTAGTACCCGGGACGGCTACGAGCAGTACTTC. It translates to CASSTRDGYEQYF.

The rearrangement links TRBV5-6 to TRBJ2-7; TRBD2 agrees at 7 bases. V was pared by 0 bases and J by 9 bases, with 12 bases of the junction left unmatched. The CDR3 extends over 15 amino acids. Germline assignment: CDR1 SGHDT and CDR2 YYEEEE. The CDR3 here is CASSLVSGEATRQYF. The CDR3 DNA follows: TGTGCCAGCAGCTTGGTGAGCGGGGAGGCAACGCGGCAGTACTTC.

There are many counts of this clonotype. This chain links TRBV11-2 with TRBJ2-7; no clear D gene. This CDR3 is 13 amino acids long. Trimming cost V 1 base and J 9 bases, with 13 bases left between them. Looked up from germline, CDR1 is SGHAT and CDR2 is FQNNGV. The CDR3 sequence: CASSLGTNLGQYF. The CDR3 bases are TGTGCCAGCAGCTTAGGGACCAACCTCGGGCAGTACTTC.

This clonotype was observed at least ten times. The rearrangement uses TRBV5-1 and TRBJ1-1; maybe TRBD1 (5 bases). CDR1 is SGHRS and CDR2 is YFSETQ in the germline V gene. The V end lost 0 bases, the J end lost 4 bases, and 7 bases lay between the germline ends. This CDR3 contains 13 residues. The CDR3 nucleotides are TGCGCCAGCAGCTTGGGACAGCTCACTGAAGCTTTCTTT. The encoded protein is CASSLGQLTEAFF.

The chain is built from TRBV20-1 and TRBJ2-5; 8 positions agree with TRBD1. There are 13 residues in the CDR3. Germline V CDR1 and CDR2: DFQATT, SNEGSKA (reference sequence). J was trimmed by 5 bases and V by 2 bases; bases with no gene match: 4. The CDR3 loop reads CSARTTGEETQYF. In DNA, the CDR3 is TGCAGTGCTAGAACGACAGGGGAGGAGACCCAGTACTTC.

This clonotype was seen at least ten times. A read error may be the cause here, since a much bigger clone is one base away. V is TRBV20-1 and J is TRBJ2-5; maybe TRBD2 (7 bases). Germline V gene sequence: CDR1 DFQATT, CDR2 SNEGSKA (reference sequence). V dropped 3 bases and J dropped 7 bases, with 18 bases sitting between them. The CDR3 length is 14 residues. The CDR3 coding sequence is TGCAGTGCTAGTGCGGGGGCTGGAGGGGCGACCCAGTACTTC. It codes for CSASAGAGGATQYF.

The count of this clonotype is one. Germline is not matched at one junction end, which may reflect a read error. The CDR3 protein is CASSYRAGEADYSEQFF. The CDR3 bases are TGTGCCAGCAGTTACAGGGCGGGAGAGGCCGACTACAGTGAGCAGTTCTTC. V usage is TRBV6-5 and J usage is TRBJ2-1, with TRBD2 identical over 7 bases. The germline gives CDR1 MNHEY, CDR2 SVGAGI. This CDR3 has 17 amino acids.

The sample holds many counts of this clonotype. The V call is TRBV12-5, the J call TRBJ2-3; D unresolved. V was cut by 4 bases and J by 1 base, with 15 bases left in between. Germline assignment: CDR1 LGHNT and CDR2 FRNRAP. This CDR3 region has 16 residues. CDR3 nucleotides: TGTGCTAGTGGTTCCCCAAGACTCGCCGGCACAGATACGCAGTATTTT. Residues: CASGSPRLAGTDTQYF.

The chain recombines TRBV9 with TRBJ1-6; perhaps TRBD1 as D (6 bases). V lost 4 bases to trimming and J lost 8 bases, with 19 bases between them. The CDR3 is 16 amino acids. Germline V CDR1 and CDR2: SGDLS, YYNGEE. The CDR3 is CASSRDSGGAYSPLHF. As DNA, the CDR3 is TGTGCCAGCAGCCGCGACTCGGGGGGGGCGTATTCACCCCTCCACTTT.

V usage is TRBV12-3 or TRBV12-4 and J usage is TRBJ1-4; maybe TRBD1 (6 bases). The V gene lost 3 bases and the J gene lost 8 bases, with 13 bases spanning the gap. The CDR3 runs to 14 residues. The CDR3 DNA follows: TGTGCCAGCAGTTTCTCAGGGGTTTACGAAAAACTGTTTTTT. Protein sequence: CASSFSGVYEKLFF.

J is TRBJ2-2 and V is TRBV4-2; D is uncertain. V was shortened by 4 bases and J by 2 bases, with 8 bases between the two germline ends. The CDR3 loop spans 14 amino acids. Per germline, CDR1 LGHNA and CDR2 YNFKEQ. CDR3 loop: CASSLGLNTGELFF. CDR3 nucleotides: TGTGCCAGCAGCCTCGGGCTCAACACCGGGGAGCTGTTTTTT.

This clonotype turned up a few times. The rearrangement joins TRBV6-5 to TRBJ1-4, with 8 bases identical to TRBD1. CDR3 size: 13 residues. J gave up 10 bases and V 5 bases, and 6 bases lay outside the gene matches. Per germline, CDR1 MNHEY and CDR2 SVGAGI. The CDR3 reads CASSRGTGGKLFF. DNA of the CDR3: TGTGCCAGCAGTCGCGGGACAGGAGGAAAACTGTTTTTT.

The chain is built from TRBV24-1 and TRBJ1-4, with 7 bases matching TRBD1. Losses at the gene ends were 4 bases for V and 8 bases for J; bases not matched to a gene: 9. CDR1 KGHDR and CDR2 SFDVKD come from the germline V gene. The CDR3 extends over 15 amino acids. CDR3 in DNA: TGTGCCACCAGTGAACCGACAGGGACGGGGGAAAAACTGTTTTTT. Translated: CATSEPTGTGEKLFF.

The sample holds many counts of this clonotype. A junction boundary mismatches the germline segment, possibly from a read error. The CDR3 here is CASSLPTSMENTDMQYF. DNA for the CDR3: TGTGCCAGCAGCTTACCGACTAGCATGGAAAACACAGATATGCAGTATTTT. This rearrangement joins TRBV7-9 to TRBJ2-3, with 7 bases lining up with TRBD2. This CDR3 is built from 17 residues. Germline V gene data show CDR1 as SEHNR and CDR2 as FQNEAQ (reference sequence).

Concerning this clonotype: This is likely a read error, given that the CDR3 carries no conserved phenylalanine or tryptophan at its end. The DNA is left out, because the CDR3 cannot be placed on it with certainty; the CDR3 is given as TCRdb lists it. The chain joins TRBV20-1 to TRBJ2-7. Germline CDR1 and CDR2: DFQATT and SNEGSKA (reference sequence). Termini included, the CDR3 measures 13 amino acids. The CDR3 spells CSAPRQTSYEREL.

This clonotype has a count of ten or more. This sequence joins TRBV4-3 and TRBJ1-5; D unclear. Per germline, CDR1 LGHNA and CDR2 YSLEER. The CDR3 covers 14 residues. The V end was cut by 2 bases, the J end by 1 base, with 6 bases between. DNA of the CDR3: TGCGCCAGCAGCCAATGGGCGAGCAATCAGCCCCAGCATTTT. It yields the protein CASSQWASNQPQHF.

J is TRBJ2-3 and V is TRBV12-3 or TRBV12-4; tentatively, D is TRBD2 (6 bases). The V and J ends lost 4 bases and 7 bases respectively, with 18 bases between them. This CDR3 has 15 residues. In nucleotides, the CDR3 is TGTGCCAGCAGTTGCGGGGTCAGGACACAACATACGCAGTATTTT. Translating it yields CASSCGVRTQHTQYF.

The chain couples TRBV20-1 to TRBJ1-2, with D possibly matching TRBD1 (6 bases). Germline assignment: CDR1 DFQATT and CDR2 SNEGSKA (reference sequence). V was trimmed by 3 bases and J by 3 bases, leaving 14 bases between them. The CDR3 sequence is 14 residues long. For the CDR3, the DNA is TGCAGTGCTAGGGACAGTCGTTTGCACTATGGCTACACCTTC. Protein sequence: CSARDSRLHYGYTF.

This clonotype was seen at least ten times. The rearrangement joins TRBV12-3 or TRBV12-4 to TRBJ2-3; D gene ambiguous. The CDR3 contains 13 residues. The ends were cut back, 4 bases at V and 5 bases at J, with 10 bases in the middle. CDR3: CASSSPPGDTQYF. The CDR3 nucleotides are TGTGCCAGCAGTTCCCCCCCCGGAGATACGCAGTATTTT.